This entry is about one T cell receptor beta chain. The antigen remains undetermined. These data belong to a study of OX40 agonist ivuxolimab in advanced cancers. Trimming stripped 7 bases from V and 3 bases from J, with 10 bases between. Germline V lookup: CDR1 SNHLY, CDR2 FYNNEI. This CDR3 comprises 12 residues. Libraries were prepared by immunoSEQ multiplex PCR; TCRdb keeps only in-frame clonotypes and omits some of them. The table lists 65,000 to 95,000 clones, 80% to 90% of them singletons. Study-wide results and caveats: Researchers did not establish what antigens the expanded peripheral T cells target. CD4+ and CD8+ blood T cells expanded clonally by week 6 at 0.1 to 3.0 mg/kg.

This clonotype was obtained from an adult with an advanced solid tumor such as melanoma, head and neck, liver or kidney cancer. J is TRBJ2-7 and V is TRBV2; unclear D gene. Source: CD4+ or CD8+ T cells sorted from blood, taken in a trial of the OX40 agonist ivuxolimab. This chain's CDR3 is CASKKWDYEQYF. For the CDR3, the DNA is TGTGCCAGCAAAAAGTGGGACTACGAGCAGTACTTC.